This T cell receptor (beta chain) is from a study of T cell responses to AZD1222 COVID-19 vaccine (TCRdb year 2021). Concerning the study at large: TCR sequencing covered 233 trial participants: approximately 200 given two doses of AZD1222 and approximately 25 given two doses of MenACWY control vaccine. Enrollment into the trials was organized by age into subgroups of 18-55, 56-69 and 70-plus years, and those subgroups contained approximately 150, 30 and 60 TCR-sequenced participants, respectively. General study outcomes and caveats: Only a handful of AZD1222 recipients were SARS-CoV-2 seropositive at baseline, limiting conclusions about previously exposed vaccinees. Participants were mostly white British and included more females than males, and it was suggested by the authors that clonal diversity may have been underestimated. Epitopes outside the regions mutated in the B.1.351 and B.1.1.7 variants were reportedly recognized by nearly half of the unique spike-specific TCRs. The 56-69-year group was small, and its depth increase did not reach significance, likely because of low power. The vaccine-associated CD4 TCRs covered the entire spike protein, and the dominant responses fell in regions 160-218 and 743-854. Because no day 14 peak-response samples were available, repertoires were characterized only after the peak T cell response. After two AZD1222 doses, spike-specific TCR breadth and depth were significantly higher than at day 0 and than in MenACWY recipients.

What this sample's time point label stands for: about 28 days (+/-7) after the second vaccine dose. AZD1222 recipients given second doses at about 4 weeks or at about 12 weeks were pooled, since spike-specific TCR depth and breadth were not found to differ between the two schedules. Samples from vaccinated people were obtained from the UK trials COV001 and COV002, which included a single-blind randomized controlled phase 2/3 trial of AZD1222 (ChAdOx1 nCoV-19) in healthy adults. For TCRbeta chain sequencing, PBMC samples from trial participants were taken at day 0 and at day 28 after the second dose. The CDR3 regions of human TCRbeta chains were analyzed by immunosequencing. The study's own analysis went as follows. TCRs in the repertoires were matched against a reference library of SARS-CoV-2-specific TCRs that had been generated with the MIRA antigen-specificity platform. Breadth meant the fraction of unique TCRs that were SARS-CoV-2-associated, whereas depth meant the fraction of total T cells that were SARS-CoV-2-associated. Using the MIRA data, every spike-specific TCR was mapped to the spike region that the TCR reacted to and assigned to either a CD4 or a CD8 class. Log10-transformed breadth and depth values were compared by one-way ANOVA with Sidak's multiple comparisons tests. The clones in this table, taken by TCRdb from immuneACCESS, are in-frame only. Not every clone is retained; where verified, under half of the shortfall comes from an unresolved V gene, and the cause of the rest is unknown. V and J calls and clone size are as listed in that table; D and trimming were resolved from the DNA. The sample data list around 65,000 clones, and 75% to 90% of these were observed just once. Clones ranked in the top ten supply roughly 25% of the sample.

With regard to this clone: There is no known antigen for this receptor. One base away there is no much larger clone; base qualities are not given.

The specimen was peripheral blood, collected 28 days after the second AZD1222 dose. The clonotype comes from an adult who received the AZD1222 COVID-19 vaccine.

The nucleotides are TGTGCCTGGAGCGGGTGGCTAGCGGAGACTGCGCACACCGGGGAGCTGTTTTTT. Protein translation: CAWSGWLAETAHTGELFF. The chain couples TRBV30 to TRBJ2-2, with TRBD2 identical over 7 junction bases. The germline V gene (reference sequence) specifies GTSNPN as CDR1 and SVGIG as CDR2. V loses 3 bases at its end and J loses 3 bases; junction bases beyond the gene matches: 16. CDR3 length: 18 amino acids, cysteine to phenylalanine. The entry retains the CDR3 DNA only, 54 bases that are in frame from base 1.